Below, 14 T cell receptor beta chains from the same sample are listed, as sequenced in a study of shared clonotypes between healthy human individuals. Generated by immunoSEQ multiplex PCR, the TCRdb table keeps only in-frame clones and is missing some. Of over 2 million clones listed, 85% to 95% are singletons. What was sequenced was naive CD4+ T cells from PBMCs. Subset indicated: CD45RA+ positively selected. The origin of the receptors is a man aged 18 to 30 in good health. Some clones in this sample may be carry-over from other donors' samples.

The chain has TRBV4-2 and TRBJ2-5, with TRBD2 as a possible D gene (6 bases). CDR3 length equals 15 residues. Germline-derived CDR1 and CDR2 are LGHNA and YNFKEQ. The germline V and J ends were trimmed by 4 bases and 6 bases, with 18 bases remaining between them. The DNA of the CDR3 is TGTGCCAGCAGCCCTGGCGGTAGCGGACGCAAGACCCAGTACTTC. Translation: CASSPGGSGRKTQYF.

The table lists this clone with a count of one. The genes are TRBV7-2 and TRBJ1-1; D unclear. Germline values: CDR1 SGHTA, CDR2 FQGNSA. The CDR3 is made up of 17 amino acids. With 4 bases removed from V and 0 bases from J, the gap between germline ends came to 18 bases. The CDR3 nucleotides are TGTGCCAGCAGCTACCCTCGCCCGAGTGGGATGAACACTGAAGCTTTCTTT. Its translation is CASSYPRPSGMNTEAFF.

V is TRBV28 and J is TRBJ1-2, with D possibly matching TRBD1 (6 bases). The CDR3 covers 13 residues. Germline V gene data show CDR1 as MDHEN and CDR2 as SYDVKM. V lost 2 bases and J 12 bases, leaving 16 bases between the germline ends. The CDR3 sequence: CASSLGSSAGDTF. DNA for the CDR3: TGTGCCAGCAGTTTAGGGTCTTCGGCAGGGGACACCTTC.

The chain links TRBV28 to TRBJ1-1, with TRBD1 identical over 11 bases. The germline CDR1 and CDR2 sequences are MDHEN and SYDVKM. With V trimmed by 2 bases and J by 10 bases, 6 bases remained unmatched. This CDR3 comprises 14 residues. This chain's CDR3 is CASSLTPGQGGAFF. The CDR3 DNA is TGTGCCAGCAGTTTAACACCGGGACAGGGGGGAGCTTTCTTT.

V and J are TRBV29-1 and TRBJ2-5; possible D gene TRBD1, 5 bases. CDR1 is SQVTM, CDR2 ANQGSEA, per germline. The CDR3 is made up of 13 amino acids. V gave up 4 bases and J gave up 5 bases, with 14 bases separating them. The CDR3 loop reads CSVVRGFGETQYF. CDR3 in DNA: TGCAGCGTTGTTAGGGGTTTTGGGGAGACCCAGTACTTC.

The CDR3 coding sequence is TGTGCCACCAGCAGAAACGCCCCACGGATCAATCAGCCCCAGCATTTT. It is translated as CATSRNAPRINQPQHF. V gene TRBV15 combines with J gene TRBJ1-5; no clear D. The V end lost 2 bases, the J end lost 3 bases, and 14 bases lay between the germline ends. The CDR3 covers 16 residues. Germline lookup yields CDR1 LNHNV and CDR2 YYDKDF (reference sequence). Complete variable domain (other parts from reference TRBV15 and TRBJ1-5): DAMVIQNPRYQVTQFGKPVTLSCSQTLNHNVMYWYQQKSSQAPKLLFHYYDKDFNNEADTPDNFQSRRPNTSFCFLDIRSPGLGDTAMYLCATSRNAPRINQPQHFGDGTRLSIL.

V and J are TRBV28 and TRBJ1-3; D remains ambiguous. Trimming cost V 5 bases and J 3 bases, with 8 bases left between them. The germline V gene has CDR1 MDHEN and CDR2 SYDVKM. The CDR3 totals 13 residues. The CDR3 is CASSITYGNTIYF. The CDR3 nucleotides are TGTGCCAGCAGTATCACCTATGGAAACACCATATATTTT.

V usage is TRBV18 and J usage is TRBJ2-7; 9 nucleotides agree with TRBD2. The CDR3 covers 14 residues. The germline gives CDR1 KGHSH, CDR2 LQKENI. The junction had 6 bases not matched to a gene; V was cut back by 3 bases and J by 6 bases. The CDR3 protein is CASSPGLANSEQYF. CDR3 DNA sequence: TGTGCCAGCTCACCGGGACTAGCAAACTCCGAGCAGTACTTC.

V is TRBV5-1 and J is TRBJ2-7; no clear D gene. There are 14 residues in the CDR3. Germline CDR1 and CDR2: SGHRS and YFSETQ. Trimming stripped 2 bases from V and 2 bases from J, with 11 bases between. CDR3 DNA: TGCGCCAGCAGCTTTCCAGACACCACCTACGAGCAGTACTTC. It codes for CASSFPDTTYEQYF.

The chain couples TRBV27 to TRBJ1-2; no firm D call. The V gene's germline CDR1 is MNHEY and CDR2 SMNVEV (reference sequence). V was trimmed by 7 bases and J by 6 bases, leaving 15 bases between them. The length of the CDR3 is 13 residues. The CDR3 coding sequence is TGTGCCAGCAAGTCAGGTCCCCCCAATGGCTACACCTTC. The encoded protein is CASKSGPPNGYTF.

The CDR3 loop reads CASKIRQGAEAFF. CDR3 DNA: TGTGCCAGCAAGATACGACAGGGAGCTGAAGCTTTCTTT. V gene TRBV6-5 combines with J gene TRBJ1-1; TRBD1 agrees at 7 bases. Trimming removed 7 bases from V and 6 bases from J; junction bases left unmatched: 8. Germline CDR1 is MNHEY and CDR2 is SVGAGI. This CDR3 is 13 amino acids long.

The CDR3 DNA is TGTGCCAGCAGTTTAAGGTCTAGCGGGAACTATGAGCAGTTCTTC. The encoded protein is CASSLRSSGNYEQFF. The gene calls are TRBV27 and TRBJ2-1; 9 bases are a match to TRBD2. Germline V lookup: CDR1 MNHEY, CDR2 SMNVEV (reference sequence). The CDR3 spans 15 residues. The junction had 7 bases not matched to a gene; V was cut back by 2 bases and J by 8 bases.

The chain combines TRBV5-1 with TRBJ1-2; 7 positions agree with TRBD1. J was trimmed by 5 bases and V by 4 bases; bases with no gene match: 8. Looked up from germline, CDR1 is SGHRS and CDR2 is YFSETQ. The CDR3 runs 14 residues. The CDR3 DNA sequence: TGCGCCAGCAGCCCCGATGGACAGGCGTATGGCTACACCTTC. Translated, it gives CASSPDGQAYGYTF.

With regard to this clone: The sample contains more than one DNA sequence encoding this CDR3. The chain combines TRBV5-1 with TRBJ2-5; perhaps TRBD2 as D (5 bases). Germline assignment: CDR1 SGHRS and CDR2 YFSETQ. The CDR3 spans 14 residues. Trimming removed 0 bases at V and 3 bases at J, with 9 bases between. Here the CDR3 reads CASSLAGSEETQYF. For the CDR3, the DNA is TGCGCCAGCAGCTTGGCGGGGAGTGAAGAGACCCAGTACTTC.